The following is a T cell receptor beta chain sequence with its context. Its antigen is undetermined. Reverse transcription of all isolated RNA meant that expressed TCRB transcripts were sequenced. The repertoire was sequenced with immunoSEQ multiplex PCR; TCRdb's copy has only in-frame clones and lacks some. Here the sample spans around 160,000 clones, about 9% being singletons. The source of the sample is a study of beta chain features in type 1 diabetes. Overall study results and limits: Amplification by PCR could prefer shorter templates, with the same effect in patients and controls. Compared to healthy donors, patients appeared to have naive, central memory and Treg TCRB repertoires that were more alike. Shortening of TCRB CDR3s, moderate but significant, appeared in all four CD4+ subsets of Type 1 diabetes patients.

CDR1 is SGHRS, CDR2 YFSETQ, per germline. The CDR3 contains 13 residues. V was cut by 0 bases and J by 1 base, with 4 bases left in between. Populations obtained by sorting all exceeded 95% purity. The clonotype comes from a woman between 18 and 29 years old with type 1 diabetes. V usage is TRBV5-1 and J usage is TRBJ1-2; no clear D gene. The specimen was central memory CD4+ T cells from blood. The CDR3 spells CASSLEHNYGYTF. The CDR3 DNA reads TGCGCCAGCAGCTTGGAACATAACTATGGCTACACCTTC. Combining the CDR3 with reference TRBV5-1 and TRBJ1-2 gives the whole variable domain KAGVTQTPRYLIKTRGQQVTLSCSPISGHRSVSWYQQTPGQGLQFLFEYFSETQRNKGNFPGRFSGRQFSNSRSEMNVSTLELGDSALYLCASSLEHNYGYTFGSGTRLTVV.